This T cell receptor (beta chain) was identified during a study of lymphopenia after photon versus proton radiotherapy. The CDR3 is made up of 12 amino acids. Trimming cost V 2 bases and J 6 bases, with 6 bases left between them. Looked up from germline, CDR1 is SGHDT and CDR2 is YYEEEE. Generated by immunoSEQ multiplex PCR, the TCRdb table keeps only in-frame clones and is missing some. Among some 40,000 clones listed, about 86% were seen once. This clone was recorded only once. Its antigen is as yet unknown. Study outcomes and limitations: Photon-treated patients lost naive T cells and TCR diversity; proton-treated stayed stable.

This specimen consisted of peripheral blood, obtained from a patient treated with proton-based radiotherapy. This clonotype was obtained from a woman in her sixties or seventies with pancreatic cancer. Some clones in this sample may be carry-over from other donors' samples. The V call is TRBV5-6, the J call TRBJ1-5; D is ambiguous. Here the CDR3 DNA reads TGTGCCAGCAGCTTAAAGGGTCAGCCCCAGCATTTT. Its protein product is CASSLKGQPQHF. Together with reference TRBV5-6 and TRBJ1-5, the CDR3 gives the full variable domain: DAGVTQSPTHLIKTRGQQVTLRCSPKSGHDTVSWYQQALGQGPQFIFQYYEEEERQRGNFPDRFSGHQFPNYSSELNVNALLLGDSALYLCASSLKGQPQHFGDGTRLSIL.